This T cell receptor (beta chain) emerged from a study of shared clonotypes between healthy human individuals. Regarding the study as a whole: Sequencing depth was predicted to influence how clonotypes are shared among donors.

A remark on this clone: As yet, its antigen is unknown.

Only in-frame clones appear in the TCRdb table, and some are missing; sequencing was by immunoSEQ multiplex PCR. The table shows roughly 330,000 clones, with approximately 74% occurring only once. Germline V gene data show CDR1 as SGHVS and CDR2 as FQNEAQ. This CDR3 spans 12 amino acids. The V and J ends lost 8 bases and 4 bases respectively, with 12 bases between them. This chain uses TRBV7-8 with TRBJ2-7, with D possibly being TRBD2 (6 bases). Sequenced input: memory CD4+ T cells sorted from blood. Indicated subset: CD45RA-negative fraction. The receptor comes from a man aged 30-40 years in good health. The CDR3 nucleotides are TGTGCCAGCGGGAGGACGGGGTACGAGCAGTACTTC. Translation gives CASGRTGYEQYF.